This is a list of T cell receptor beta chains from one sample in a study of relationships among human T cell subsets. One entry per CDR3 protein results from TCRdb running MiXCR on the multiplex PCR reads. The table lists roughly 9,200 distinct CDR3 sequences, 54% of them singletons. Source material: memory T cells sorted from blood. The receptor set was obtained from a man aged 35 to 55 in good health. Both conserved end residues are part of each CDR3. The D gene is left open where the match is weak. Clone size is given for some rows only: seen once, a few or many times, or a class if the clone is expanded.

len: 15; v_gene: TRBV7-9; abundance: .; j_gene: TRBJ2-3; d_gene: .; CDR3aa: CASSPPGFSTDTQYF; CDR3nt: TGTGCCAGCAGCCCCCCAGGTTTTAGCACAGATACGCAGTATTTT
len: 13; v_gene: TRBV20-1; abundance: .; j_gene: TRBJ1-4; d_gene: .; CDR3aa: CSASDPDGEKLFF; CDR3nt: TGCAGTGCTAGCGACCCCGACGGCGAAAAACTGTTTTTT
len: 12; v_gene: TRBV20-1; abundance: .; j_gene: TRBJ2-5; d_gene: TRBD1; CDR3aa: CSALQGVETQYF; CDR3nt: TGCAGTGCTCTTCAGGGGGTGGAGACCCAGTACTTC
len: 15; v_gene: TRBV20-1; abundance: .; j_gene: TRBJ2-5; d_gene: TRBD2; CDR3aa: CSARDHGLAQETQYF; CDR3nt: TGCAGTGCTAGAGATCACGGACTAGCCCAAGAGACCCAGTACTTC
len: 17; v_gene: TRBV5-1; abundance: .; j_gene: TRBJ2-5; d_gene: TRBD1; CDR3aa: CASSLGIGQGIEETQYF; CDR3nt: TGCGCCAGCAGCCTGGGTATTGGACAGGGGATTGAAGAGACCCAGTACTTC
len: 16; v_gene: TRBV12-3/TRBV12-4; abundance: .; j_gene: TRBJ2-1; d_gene: TRBD2; CDR3aa: CASTSGGAGHKNEQFF; CDR3nt: TGTGCCAGCACTAGCGGGGGGGCCGGTCACAAAAATGAGCAGTTCTTC
len: 18; v_gene: TRBV6-6; abundance: .; j_gene: TRBJ2-5; d_gene: .; CDR3aa: CASSCDGQSTPKQETQYF; CDR3nt: TGTGCCAGCAGTTGCGATGGGCAGAGCACGCCCAAGCAAGAGACCCAGTACTTC
len: 12; v_gene: TRBV2; abundance: .; j_gene: TRBJ2-7; d_gene: .; CDR3aa: CASTPEGLQVPF; CDR3nt: TGTGCCAGCACTCCCGAAGGCCTTCAGGTCCCGTTC
len: 16; v_gene: TRBV5-1; abundance: .; j_gene: TRBJ2-5; d_gene: TRBD2; CDR3aa: CASSSGLAGRSETQYF; CDR3nt: TGCGCCAGCAGCTCGGGACTAGCGGGGAGGTCGGAGACCCAGTACTTC
len: 13; v_gene: TRBV2; abundance: .; j_gene: TRBJ1-1; d_gene: .; CDR3aa: CASKEGRNTEAFF; CDR3nt: TGTGCCAGCAAGGAAGGAAGGAACACTGAAGCTTTCTTT
len: 17; v_gene: TRBV19; abundance: few; j_gene: TRBJ1-3; d_gene: .; CDR3aa: CASSIDGSTRRGNTIYF; CDR3nt: TGTGCCAGTAGTATCGACGGGAGCACTCGGCGGGGAAACACCATATATTTT
len: 14; v_gene: TRBV29-1; abundance: .; j_gene: TRBJ2-1; d_gene: .; CDR3aa: CSGVGASRYNEQFF; CDR3nt: TGCAGCGGGGTCGGCGCTAGCCGCTACAATGAGCAGTTCTTC
len: 14; v_gene: TRBV5-4; abundance: few; j_gene: TRBJ2-2; d_gene: .; CDR3aa: CASSLNPNTGELFF; CDR3nt: TGTGCCAGCAGCTTGAATCCGAACACCGGGGAGCTGTTTTTT
len: 15; v_gene: TRBV28; abundance: .; j_gene: TRBJ1-5; d_gene: TRBD1; CDR3aa: CASSFPLDRVQPQHF; CDR3nt: TGTGCCAGCAGTTTTCCCCTGGACAGGGTTCAACCCCAGCATTTT
len: 16; v_gene: TRBV13; abundance: .; j_gene: TRBJ2-3; d_gene: TRBD2; CDR3aa: CASSFKAGGGTDTQYF; CDR3nt: TGTGCCAGCAGCTTTAAAGCGGGAGGGGGCACAGATACGCAGTATTTT
len: 13; v_gene: TRBV18; abundance: .; j_gene: TRBJ2-5; d_gene: .; CDR3aa: CASSPPGRETQYF; CDR3nt: TGTGCCAGCTCACCACCCGGCCGGGAGACCCAGTACTTC